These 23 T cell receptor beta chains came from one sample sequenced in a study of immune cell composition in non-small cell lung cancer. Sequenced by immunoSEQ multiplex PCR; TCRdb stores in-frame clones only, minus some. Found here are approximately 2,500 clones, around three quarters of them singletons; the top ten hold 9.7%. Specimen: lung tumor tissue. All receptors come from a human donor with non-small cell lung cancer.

The CDR3 DNA reads TGTGCCAGTAGTCCCGTAATCAACACTGAAGCTTTCTTT. Its protein product is CASSPVINTEAFF. The gene calls are TRBV19 and TRBJ1-1; no definite D call. CDR3 length: 13 residues. Germline-derived CDR1 and CDR2 are LNHDA and SQIVND (reference sequence). Trimming stripped 5 bases from V and 2 bases from J, with 9 bases between.

The DNA for the CDR3 is TGTGCCAGTAGTATAGAAGCGGTTGGATACGAGCAGTACTTC. Amino acids: CASSIEAVGYEQYF. The chain recombines TRBV19 with TRBJ2-7; D possibly corresponds to TRBD2 (5 bases). Trimming pared 0 bases from V and 4 bases from J, leaving 10 bases between. The CDR3 spans 14 residues. Germline V gene sequence: CDR1 LNHDA, CDR2 SQIVND (reference sequence).

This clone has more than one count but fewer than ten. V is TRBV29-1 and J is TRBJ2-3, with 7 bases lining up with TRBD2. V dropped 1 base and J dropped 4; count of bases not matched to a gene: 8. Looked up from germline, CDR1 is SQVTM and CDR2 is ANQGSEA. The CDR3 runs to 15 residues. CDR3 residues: CSVEVGTTYADTQYF. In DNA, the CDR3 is TGCAGCGTTGAAGTAGGGACTACCTACGCAGATACGCAGTATTTT.

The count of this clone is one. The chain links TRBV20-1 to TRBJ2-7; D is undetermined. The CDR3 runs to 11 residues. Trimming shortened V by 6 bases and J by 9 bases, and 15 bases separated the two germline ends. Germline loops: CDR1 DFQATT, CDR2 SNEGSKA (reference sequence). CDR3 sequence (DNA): TGCAGTGCGCCGGCCTTCCCGGGGCAGTACTTC. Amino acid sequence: CSAPAFPGQYF.

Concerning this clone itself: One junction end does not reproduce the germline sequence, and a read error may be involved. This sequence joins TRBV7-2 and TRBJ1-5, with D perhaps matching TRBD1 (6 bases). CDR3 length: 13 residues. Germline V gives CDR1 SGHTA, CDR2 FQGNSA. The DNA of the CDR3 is TGTGCCACCAGCGGACAGCGCAATCAGCCCCAGCATTTT. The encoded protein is CATSGQRNQPQHF.

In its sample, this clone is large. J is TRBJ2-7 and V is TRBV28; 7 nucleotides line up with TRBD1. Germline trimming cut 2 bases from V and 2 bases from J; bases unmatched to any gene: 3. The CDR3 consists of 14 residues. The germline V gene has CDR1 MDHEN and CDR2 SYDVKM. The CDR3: CASSLGDSTYEQYF. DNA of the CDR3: TGTGCCAGCAGTTTAGGGGACAGCACCTACGAGCAGTACTTC.

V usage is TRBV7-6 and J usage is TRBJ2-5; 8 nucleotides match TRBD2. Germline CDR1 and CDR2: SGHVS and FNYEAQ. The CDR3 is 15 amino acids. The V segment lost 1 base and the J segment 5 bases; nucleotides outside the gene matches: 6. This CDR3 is CASSLGLREGETQYF. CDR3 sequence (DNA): TGTGCCAGCAGCTTAGGTCTACGGGAGGGGGAGACCCAGTACTTC.

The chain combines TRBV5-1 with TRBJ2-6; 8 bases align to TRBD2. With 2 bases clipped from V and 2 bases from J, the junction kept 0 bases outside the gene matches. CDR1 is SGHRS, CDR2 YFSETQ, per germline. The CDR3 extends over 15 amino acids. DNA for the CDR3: TGCGCCAGCAGCTTAGCGGGAGCTGGGGCCAACGTCCTGACTTTC. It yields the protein CASSLAGAGANVLTF.

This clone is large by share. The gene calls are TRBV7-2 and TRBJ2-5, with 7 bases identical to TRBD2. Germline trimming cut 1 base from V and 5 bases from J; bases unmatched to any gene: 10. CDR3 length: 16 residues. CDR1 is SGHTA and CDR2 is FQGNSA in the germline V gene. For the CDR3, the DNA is TGTGCCAGCAGCTTAGTCGGTACGGGAGGTGGGGAGACCCAGTACTTC. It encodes CASSLVGTGGGETQYF.

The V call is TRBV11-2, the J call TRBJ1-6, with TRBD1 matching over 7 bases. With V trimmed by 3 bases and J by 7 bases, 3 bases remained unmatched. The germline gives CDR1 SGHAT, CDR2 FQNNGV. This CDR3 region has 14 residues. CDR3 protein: CASSLGQINSPLHF. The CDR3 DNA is TGTGCCAGCAGCTTGGGACAGATAAATTCACCCCTCCACTTT.

The CDR3 DNA sequence: TGTGCCTGGAGGGAGGCTAGGACCCTCCACTTT. Encoded protein: CAWREARTLHF. The rearrangement uses TRBV30 and TRBJ1-6; no clear D gene. V dropped 3 bases and J dropped 14 bases, with 11 bases sitting between them. Germline CDR1 is GTSNPN and CDR2 is SVGIG (reference sequence). The CDR3 is 11 residues long. Together with reference TRBV30 and TRBJ1-6, the CDR3 gives the full variable domain: SQTIHQWPATLVQPVGSPLSLECTVEGTSNPNLYWYRQAAGRGLQLLFYSVGIGQISSEVPQNLSASRPQDRQFILSSKKLLLSDSGFYLCAWREARTLHFGNGTRLTVT.

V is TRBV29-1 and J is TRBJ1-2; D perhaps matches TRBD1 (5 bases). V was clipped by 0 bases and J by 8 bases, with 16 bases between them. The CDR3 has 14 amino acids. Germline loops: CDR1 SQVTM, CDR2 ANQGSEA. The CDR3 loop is CSVEDGGFSRGYTF. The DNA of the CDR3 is TGCAGCGTTGAAGATGGGGGGTTTTCGCGAGGCTACACCTTC. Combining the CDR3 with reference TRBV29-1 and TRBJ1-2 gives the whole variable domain SAVISQKPSRDICQRGTSLTIQCQVDSQVTMMFWYRQQPGQSLTLIATANQGSEATYESGFVIDKFPISRPNLTFSTLTVSNMSPEDSSIYLCSVEDGGFSRGYTFGSGTRLTVV.

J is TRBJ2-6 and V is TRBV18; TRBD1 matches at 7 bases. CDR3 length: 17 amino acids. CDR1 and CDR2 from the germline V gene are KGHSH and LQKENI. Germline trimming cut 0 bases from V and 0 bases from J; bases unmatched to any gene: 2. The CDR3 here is CASSPPGTASGANVLTF. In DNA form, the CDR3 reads TGTGCCAGCTCACCACCTGGGACAGCCTCTGGGGCCAACGTCCTGACTTTC.

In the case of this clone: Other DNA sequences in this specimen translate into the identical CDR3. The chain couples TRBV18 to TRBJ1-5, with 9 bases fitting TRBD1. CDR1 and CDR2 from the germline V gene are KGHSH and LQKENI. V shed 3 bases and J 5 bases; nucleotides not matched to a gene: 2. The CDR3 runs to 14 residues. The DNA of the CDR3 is TGTGCCAGCTCACCGGGACAGGGATATCAGCCCCAGCATTTT. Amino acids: CASSPGQGYQPQHF.

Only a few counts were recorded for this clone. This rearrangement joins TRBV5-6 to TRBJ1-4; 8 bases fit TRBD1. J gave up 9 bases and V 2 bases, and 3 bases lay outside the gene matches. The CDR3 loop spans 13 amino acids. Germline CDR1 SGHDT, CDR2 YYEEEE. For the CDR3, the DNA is TGTGCCAGCAGCTTTGACAGGGGACAAAAACTGTTTTTT. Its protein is CASSFDRGQKLFF.

The CDR3 DNA reads TGTGCCAGCAGCACCGGGGGAGCCCCCTCCTACAATGAGCAGTTCTTC. Its protein is CASSTGGAPSYNEQFF. This chain uses TRBV28 with TRBJ2-1, with D possibly matching TRBD2 (6 bases). In germline, CDR1 is MDHEN, CDR2 SYDVKM. The V end lost 6 bases, the J end lost 0 bases, and 15 bases lay between the germline ends. This CDR3 contains 16 residues.

CDR3 loop: CASSDTSGDYNEQFF. CDR3 DNA sequence: TGCGCCAGCAGCGATACTAGCGGAGATTACAATGAGCAGTTCTTC. This chain connects TRBV5-1 to TRBJ2-1; TRBD2 matches at 8 bases. With 4 bases clipped from V and 4 bases from J, the junction kept 7 bases outside the gene matches. The CDR3 runs 15 residues. Germline V gene data show CDR1 as SGHRS and CDR2 as YFSETQ.

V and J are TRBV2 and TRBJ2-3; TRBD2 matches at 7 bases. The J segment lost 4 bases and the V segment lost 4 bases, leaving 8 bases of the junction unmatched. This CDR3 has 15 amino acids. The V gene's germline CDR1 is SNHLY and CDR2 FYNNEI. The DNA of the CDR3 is TGTGCCAGCAGTGCTAACCAGCGGGAAGCAGATACGCAGTATTTT. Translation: CASSANQREADTQYF.

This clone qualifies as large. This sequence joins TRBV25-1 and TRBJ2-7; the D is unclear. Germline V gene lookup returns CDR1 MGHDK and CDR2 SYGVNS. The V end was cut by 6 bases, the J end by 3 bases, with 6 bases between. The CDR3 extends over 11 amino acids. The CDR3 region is CASSLLYEQYF. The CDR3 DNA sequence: TGTGCCAGCAGCCTCCTCTACGAGCAGTACTTC.

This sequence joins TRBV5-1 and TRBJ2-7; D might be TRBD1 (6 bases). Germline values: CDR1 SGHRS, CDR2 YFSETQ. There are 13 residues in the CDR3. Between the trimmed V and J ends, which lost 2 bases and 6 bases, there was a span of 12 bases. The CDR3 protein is CASSLLQGGEQYF. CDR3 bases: TGCGCCAGCAGCTTACTACAGGGTGGCGAGCAGTACTTC.

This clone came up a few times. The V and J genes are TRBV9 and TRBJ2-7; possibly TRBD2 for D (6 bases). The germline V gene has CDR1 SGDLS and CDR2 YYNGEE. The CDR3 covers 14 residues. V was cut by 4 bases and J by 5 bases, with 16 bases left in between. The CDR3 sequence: CASSPLTSLNEQYF. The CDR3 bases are TGTGCCAGCAGCCCCCTGACTAGTCTCAACGAGCAGTACTTC.

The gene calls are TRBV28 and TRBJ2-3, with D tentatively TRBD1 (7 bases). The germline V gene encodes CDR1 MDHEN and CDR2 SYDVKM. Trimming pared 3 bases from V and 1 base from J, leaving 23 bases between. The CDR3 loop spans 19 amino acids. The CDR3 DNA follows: TGTGCCAGCAGTTTTTTAGGCGGGACAGATCTCTTACGCACAGATACGCAGTATTTT. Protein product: CASSFLGGTDLLRTDTQYF.

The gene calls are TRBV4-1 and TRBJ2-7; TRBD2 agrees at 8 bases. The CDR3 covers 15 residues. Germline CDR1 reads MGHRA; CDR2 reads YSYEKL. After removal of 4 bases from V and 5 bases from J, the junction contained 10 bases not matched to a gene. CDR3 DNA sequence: TGCGCCAGCAGCCGTCGGGAGGGCCCCCCGGACGAGCAGTACTTC. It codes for CASSRREGPPDEQYF.